This T cell receptor beta chain was obtained from a study of T-cell reconstitution after alpha-beta-depleted transplantation in children. This clonotype was seen a single time. Antigen unknown. TCRbeta library preparation incorporated unique molecular identifiers. Using its own MiXCR run on the PCR reads, TCRdb lists one record per CDR3 protein. The top ten hold 27% of the sample, which has about 440,000 distinct CDR3 sequences, roughly 44% seen once. The germline V and J ends were trimmed by 3 bases and 2 bases, with 11 bases remaining between them. This CDR3 has 15 amino acids. Whole-study findings and limits: After transplant, at about two months, alpha-beta T cells were reportedly derived from several hundred expanded graft clones. It was newly produced T cells that mostly accounted for T-cell counts and diversity one year after transplant.

The sequence was collected from a girl between 2 and 10 years old with aplastic anemia, due to receive a stem cell transplant. The genes are TRBV23-1 and TRBJ2-1, with no clear D. TRBV23-1 is an open reading frame, and its role is uncertain. Source: PBMCs, taken before TCRalphabeta/CD19-depleted stem cell transplant. The CDR3 bases are TGCGCCAGCAGTCATTCGGGCTCCACCTACAATGAGCAGTTCTTC. Its translation: CASSHSGSTYNEQFF.